This TCR beta chain was observed in a study of cytomegalovirus exposure and HLA in healthy donors. Primers for the PCR totalled 60 Vbeta and 13 Jbeta. The assay was immunoSEQ multiplex PCR, and TCRdb's table has in-frame clones only and misses some. The data show about 140,000 clones, roughly 76% seen once. This clone is labeled as medium-sized (0.01 to 0.1%). Trimming cost V 0 bases and J 5 bases, with 10 bases left between them. This CDR3 region has 14 residues. The germline V gene encodes CDR1 SGDLS and CDR2 YYNGEE. The sample consisted of PBMCs. This chain connects TRBV9 to TRBJ2-3; D is unclear. This clonotype was sampled from a female donor in good health and CMV-seronegative. The CDR3 DNA is TGTGCCAGCAGCGTAGTCGGAGTTGGAGATACGCAGTATTTT. As protein: CASSVVGVGDTQYF.